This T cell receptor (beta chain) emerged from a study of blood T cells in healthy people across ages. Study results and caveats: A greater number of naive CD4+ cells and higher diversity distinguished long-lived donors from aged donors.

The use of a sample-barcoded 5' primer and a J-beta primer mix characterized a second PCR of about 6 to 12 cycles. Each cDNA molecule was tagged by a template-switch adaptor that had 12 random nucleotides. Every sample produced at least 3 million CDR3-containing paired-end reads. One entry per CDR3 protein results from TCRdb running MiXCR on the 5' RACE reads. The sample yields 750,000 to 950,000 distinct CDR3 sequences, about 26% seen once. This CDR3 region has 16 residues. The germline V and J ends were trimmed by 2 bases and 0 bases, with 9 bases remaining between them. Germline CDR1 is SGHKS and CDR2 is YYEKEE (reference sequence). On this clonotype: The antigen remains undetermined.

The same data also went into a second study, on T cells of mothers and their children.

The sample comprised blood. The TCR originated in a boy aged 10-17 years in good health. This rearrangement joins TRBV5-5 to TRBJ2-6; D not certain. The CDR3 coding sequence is TGTGCCAGCAGCTTTTTTTTGGGCTCTGGGGCCAACGTCCTGACTTTC. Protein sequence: CASSFFLGSGANVLTF.